What follows describes a single T cell receptor (beta chain). This specimen comes from a study of shared clonotypes between healthy human individuals. Germline loops: CDR1 SGHTA, CDR2 FQGNSA. This CDR3 comprises 14 residues. V was shortened by 7 bases and J by 4 bases, with 14 bases between the two germline ends. Some clones are missing from TCRdb's copy, which holds only in-frame ones; the method was immunoSEQ multiplex PCR. Of approximately 500,000 clones listed, approximately 95% were seen once; the top ten hold about 0.064%. The specimen was naive CD4+ T cells sorted from blood. Subset reported: CD45RA+ positively selected. V usage is TRBV7-2 and J usage is TRBJ2-1; D possibly corresponds to TRBD2 (5 bases). The sequence came from a woman aged 25 to 39 in good health. For the CDR3, the DNA is TGTGCCAGCATCCTGGGAGTAGGATACAATGAGCAGTTCTTC. Residues: CASILGVGYNEQFF.